The 26 T cell receptor beta chains in this list originate from one sample, sequenced in a study of blood T cell repertoires in COVID-19. Produced via immunoSEQ multiplex PCR; TCRdb's table is partial and in-frame only. The sample has fewer than 500,000 clones; about nine tenths are singletons. Sequencing was carried out using PBMCs or T cells enriched from blood (not recorded which). The receptors stem from a woman younger than 30 who had recovered from COVID-19.

This clone was picked up many times. This chain uses TRBV4-1 with TRBJ1-1, with D tentatively TRBD1 (5 bases). V gave up 3 bases and J gave up 5 bases, with 25 bases separating them. CDR3 length: 18 amino acids. Per germline, CDR1 MGHRA and CDR2 YSYEKL. The CDR3 spells CASSQSAGAGGERTEAFF. The DNA for the CDR3 is TGCGCCAGCAGCCAGTCAGCTGGGGCGGGCGGGGAGAGGACTGAAGCTTTCTTT.

This clone was picked up a small number of times. The V gene is TRBV6-5, the J gene TRBJ1-1; D is perhaps TRBD1 (5 bases). The V end was cut by 5 bases, the J end by 10 bases, with 11 bases between. CDR3 length: 11 amino acids. Germline V gene sequence: CDR1 MNHEY, CDR2 SVGAGI. In DNA, the CDR3 is TGTGCCAGCAGTCAGGGTATCGCAGCTTTCTTT. Protein product: CASSQGIAAFF.

The V call is TRBV28, the J call TRBJ2-7; maybe TRBD2 (8 bases). Germline CDR1 reads MDHEN; CDR2 reads SYDVKM. This CDR3 has 16 amino acids. V lost 4 bases and J 3 bases, leaving 19 bases between the germline ends. Written as DNA, the CDR3 is TGTGCCAGCAGTTCCCCCGGGACAGCGGGAGTCTACGAGCAGTACTTC. Protein sequence: CASSSPGTAGVYEQYF. The full variable domain, its missing parts supplied by reference TRBV28 and TRBJ2-7, is DVKVTQSSRYLVKRTGEKVFLECVQDMDHENMFWYRQDPGLGLRLIYFSYDVKMKEKGDIPEGYSVSREKKERFSLILESASTNQTSMYLCASSSPGTAGVYEQYFGPGTRLTVT.

This clone was observed a handful of times. V is TRBV7-2 and J is TRBJ1-5; the D gene is possibly TRBD1 (5 bases). Germline CDR1 and CDR2: SGHTA and FQGNSA. The CDR3 contains 14 residues. Deletions cut 1 base from V and 4 bases from J, with 8 bases between. CDR3 sequence: CASSLERGNQPQHF. The DNA of the CDR3 is TGTGCCAGCAGCTTAGAACGGGGGAATCAGCCCCAGCATTTT.

The V and J genes are TRBV5-4 and TRBJ1-2; D is perhaps TRBD1 (6 bases). The CDR3 loop spans 13 amino acids. Trimming pared 0 bases from V and 7 bases from J, leaving 10 bases between. The germline V gene encodes CDR1 SGHNT and CDR2 YYREEE (reference sequence). Here the CDR3 DNA reads TGTGCCAGCAGCTTGGACAGGGATCGTGGCTACACCTTC. This codes for CASSLDRDRGYTF.

The chain joins TRBV6-5 to TRBJ2-5, with D maybe TRBD2 (6 bases). Trimming took 8 bases from V and 5 from J, leaving 15 bases between them. The CDR3 extends over 13 amino acids. Germline CDR1 is MNHEY and CDR2 is SVGAGI. The CDR3 loop reads CASCRDLAETQYF. The CDR3 region has the DNA TGTGCCAGCTGCAGGGACTTGGCGGAGACCCAGTACTTC.

V and J are TRBV12-3 or TRBV12-4 and TRBJ2-2, with D hard to call. This CDR3 is 13 amino acids long. V was clipped by 5 bases and J by 9 bases, with 13 bases between them. CDR3 sequence: CASSPSRVWELFF. For the CDR3, the DNA is TGTGCCAGCAGTCCTTCTCGGGTGTGGGAGCTGTTTTTT.

The chain combines TRBV6-4 with TRBJ2-3; D unresolved. V shed 4 bases and J shed 1 base, with 6 bases lying between them. Germline V gene sequence: CDR1 MRHNA, CDR2 SNTAGT. This CDR3 comprises 13 residues. In nucleotides, the CDR3 is TGTGCCAGCAGTGTCGAGGGCACAGATACGCAGTATTTT. Protein: CASSVEGTDTQYF.

The gene calls are TRBV7-2 and TRBJ2-3, with D maybe TRBD2 (5 bases). Germline assignment: CDR1 SGHTA and CDR2 FQGNSA. Trimming pared 1 base from V and 2 bases from J, leaving 13 bases between. The CDR3 totals 16 residues. CDR3 coding DNA: TGTGCCAGCAGCTTAGGGGTAGCGCCCCTCACAGATACGCAGTATTTT. Protein product: CASSLGVAPLTDTQYF.

This chain joins TRBV4-1 and TRBJ2-3; unclear D gene. V lost 3 bases and J lost 2, with 12 bases in between. This CDR3 is 15 amino acids long. The germline gives CDR1 MGHRA, CDR2 YSYEKL. The chain's CDR3 is CASSQGPLFTDTQYF. The CDR3 coding sequence is TGCGCCAGCAGCCAGGGCCCCCTCTTCACAGATACGCAGTATTTT.

The CDR3 DNA reads as TGTGCCAGCAGCTTGGACAGCCTGAACACCGGGGAGCTGTTTTTT. This sequence encodes CASSLDSLNTGELFF. The chain carries TRBV5-4 and TRBJ2-2; D remains ambiguous. Trimming removed 0 bases from V and 1 base from J, with 7 bases in between. The V gene's germline CDR1 is SGHNT and CDR2 YYREEE (reference sequence). The CDR3 has 15 residues.

This chain's CDR3 is CASGPYNSPLHF. The CDR3, as DNA: TGTGCCAGCGGCCCCTATAATTCACCCCTCCACTTT. The rearrangement joins TRBV28 to TRBJ1-6, with unresolved D. There are 12 residues in the CDR3. CDR1 and CDR2 from the germline V gene are MDHEN and SYDVKM. V shed 8 bases and J shed 2 bases, with 4 bases lying between them.

V and J are TRBV5-1 and TRBJ1-6, with D perhaps TRBD1 (6 bases). This CDR3 has 13 amino acids. Germline CDR1 reads SGHRS; CDR2 reads YFSETQ. V was clipped by 4 bases and J by 9 bases, with 11 bases between them. CDR3 sequence: CASSQNRASPLHF. CDR3 nucleotides: TGCGCCAGCAGCCAAAACAGGGCTTCACCCCTCCACTTT.

This chain uses TRBV12-3 or TRBV12-4 with TRBJ1-2; 9 bases are a match to TRBD1. J was trimmed by 7 bases and V by 6 bases; bases with no gene match: 6. CDR3 length: 13 residues. CDR3: CASRPDRGRGYTF. CDR3 in DNA: TGTGCCAGCAGGCCGGACAGGGGCCGTGGCTACACCTTC.

The chain is built from TRBV7-3 and TRBJ2-2; weak D call: TRBD2 (6 bases). Germline assignment: CDR1 SGHTA and CDR2 FQGTGA. Trimming took 0 bases from V and 6 from J, leaving 17 bases between them. The CDR3 contains 17 residues. The CDR3 region is CASSLTRLSWGAGELFF. The CDR3 nucleotides are TGTGCCAGCAGCTTAACCAGGCTTTCCTGGGGGGCCGGGGAGCTGTTTTTT. Based on the CDR3 plus reference TRBV7-3 and TRBJ2-2, the full variable domain is GAGVSQTPSNKVTEKGKYVELRCDPISGHTALYWYRQSLGQGPEFLIYFQGTGAADDSGLPNDRFFAVRPEGSVSTLKIQRTERGDSAVYLCASSLTRLSWGAGELFFGEGSRLTVL.

The V gene is TRBV12-5, the J gene TRBJ2-3; TRBD2 matches 14 bases. After removal of 6 bases from V and 3 bases from J, the junction contained 5 bases not matched to a gene. Germline assignment: CDR1 LGHNT and CDR2 FRNRAP. The CDR3 consists of 16 residues. CDR3 residues: CASGKGLAGVTDTQYF. In DNA, the CDR3 is TGTGCTAGTGGCAAGGGACTAGCGGGGGTGACAGATACGCAGTATTTT. The variable domain in full, with the rest retrieved from reference TRBV12-5 and TRBJ2-3, is DARVTQTPRHKVTEMGQEVTMRCQPILGHNTVFWYRQTMMQGLELLAYFRNRAPLDDSGMPKDRFSAEMPDATLATLKIQPSEPRDSAVYFCASGKGLAGVTDTQYFGPGTRLTVL.

The chain has TRBV30 and TRBJ1-1, with D possibly matching TRBD1 (5 bases). V dropped 0 bases and J dropped 2 bases, with 13 bases sitting between them. The CDR3 spans 15 residues. CDR1 and CDR2 (germline): GTSNPN, SVGIG (reference sequence). The CDR3 region is CAWSVKGVRNTEAFF. The CDR3 coding sequence is TGTGCCTGGAGTGTTAAAGGGGTCCGTAACACTGAAGCTTTCTTT.

Notes on this clone: This sample includes further DNA sequences coding for the same CDR3. The rearrangement joins TRBV29-1 to TRBJ1-2, with D tentatively TRBD1 (5 bases). Germline CDR1 and CDR2: SQVTM and ANQGSEA. V lost 2 bases to trimming and J lost 4 bases, with 11 bases between them. The CDR3 spans 13 residues. The CDR3 loop is CSVESGQGYGYTF. The CDR3, as DNA: TGCAGCGTTGAATCTGGGCAGGGCTATGGCTACACCTTC.

The chain links TRBV6-1 to TRBJ1-2, with TRBD1 matching 10 bases. CDR1 and CDR2 from the germline V gene are MNHNS and SASEGT. CDR3 length: 15 residues. The trim removed 0 bases at V and 7 bases at J, leaving 5 bases unmatched. The CDR3 DNA follows: TGTGCCAGCAGTGAAGCGGGGACAGGGGTTGGTGGCTACACCTTC. It translates to CASSEAGTGVGGYTF.

The chain joins TRBV12-5 to TRBJ1-2; 8 positions match TRBD1. The CDR3 is 15 amino acids. J was trimmed by 5 bases and V by 3 bases; bases with no gene match: 8. Germline V gene sequence: CDR1 LGHNT, CDR2 FRNRAP. CDR3 bases: TGTGCTAGTGGTTTCCGACAGGGGCCGAAGTATGGCTACACCTTC. It encodes CASGFRQGPKYGYTF.

This chain links TRBV28 with TRBJ1-1; tentatively, D is TRBD1 (6 bases). Germline V lookup: CDR1 MDHEN, CDR2 SYDVKM. The length of the CDR3 is 13 residues. The V and J ends lost 3 bases and 6 bases respectively, with 11 bases between them. The CDR3 reads CASSFWTEAEAFF. The DNA of the CDR3 is TGTGCCAGCAGTTTTTGGACAGAGGCTGAAGCTTTCTTT.

This chain links TRBV19 with TRBJ1-3; 7 positions agree with TRBD1. This CDR3 is built from 13 residues. The junction had 2 bases not matched to a gene; V was cut back by 8 bases and J by 1 base. Germline lookup yields CDR1 LNHDA and CDR2 SQIVND (reference sequence). The CDR3 spells CASSTGSGNTIYF. DNA for the CDR3: TGTGCCAGTTCGACAGGGTCTGGAAACACCATATATTTT.

The chain has TRBV5-1 and TRBJ1-1; D perhaps matches TRBD1 (6 bases). V lost 6 bases and J 8 bases, leaving 11 bases between the germline ends. CDR3 length: 11 residues. Per germline, CDR1 SGHRS and CDR2 YFSETQ. CDR3 in amino acids: CASTSRGEAFF. The CDR3 DNA follows: TGCGCCAGCACCAGTAGGGGGGAAGCTTTCTTT.

This clone was detected only once. The chain couples TRBV5-6 to TRBJ2-7, with 9 nucleotides matching TRBD1. The CDR3 contains 14 residues. CDR1 and CDR2 from the germline V gene are SGHDT and YYEEEE. The trim removed 0 bases at V and 5 bases at J, leaving 3 bases unmatched. CDR3 bases: TGTGCCAGCAGCTTGGAACAGGGGGCCGACGAGCAGTACTTC. Translated, it gives CASSLEQGADEQYF.

This sequence joins TRBV7-9 and TRBJ2-1, with 7 bases matching TRBD2. The length of the CDR3 is 14 residues. The germline V gene has CDR1 SEHNR and CDR2 FQNEAQ (reference sequence). J lost 6 bases, V lost 11 bases, and 13 bases had no gene match. CDR3 DNA: TGTGCCGGGGCCGGTGGGGCGGGAGTCAATGAGCAGTTCTTC. Protein sequence: CAGAGGAGVNEQFF.

The V and J genes are TRBV3-1 (or the pseudogene TRBV3-2) and TRBJ1-2; TRBD1 matches at 7 bases. Germline V gene data show CDR1 as LGHDT and CDR2 as YNNKEL (reference sequence). The CDR3 contains 13 residues. The J segment lost 8 bases and the V segment lost 1 base, leaving 4 bases of the junction unmatched. CDR3 sequence: CASSQGTGLGYTF. In nucleotides, the CDR3 is TGTGCCAGCAGCCAAGGGACAGGACTCGGCTACACCTTC.